This entry concerns a single T cell receptor beta chain. The antigen is unknown. Second-dose recipients at about 4 or about 12 weeks were treated as one pooled group. This sample is part of a study of T cell responses to AZD1222 COVID-19 vaccine. The CDR3 runs 13 residues. V was pared by 2 bases and J by 5 bases, with 9 bases between. Study results and limitations: CD4 TCRs covered the whole spike, strongest at regions 160-218 and 743-854. Donors were mostly white British, more females; clonal diversity possibly underestimated. Once two AZD1222 doses were given, Spike-specific TCR breadth and depth went up.

Only in-frame clones appear in the TCRdb table, and some are missing; sequencing was by immunoSEQ multiplex PCR. The sample comprises about 130,000 clones, roughly 88% of which are singletons, and about 6% rests with the top ten. The chain combines TRBV12-3 or TRBV12-4 with TRBJ1-1; TRBD1 might be the D (6 bases). The origin of this receptor is an adult who received the AZD1222 COVID-19 vaccine. The specimen comprised peripheral blood, sampled 28 days after the second AZD1222 dose. CDR3 in amino acids: CASSLQGSTEAFF. The CDR3 DNA follows: TGTGCCAGCAGTTTACAGGGGAGTACTGAAGCTTTCTTT.